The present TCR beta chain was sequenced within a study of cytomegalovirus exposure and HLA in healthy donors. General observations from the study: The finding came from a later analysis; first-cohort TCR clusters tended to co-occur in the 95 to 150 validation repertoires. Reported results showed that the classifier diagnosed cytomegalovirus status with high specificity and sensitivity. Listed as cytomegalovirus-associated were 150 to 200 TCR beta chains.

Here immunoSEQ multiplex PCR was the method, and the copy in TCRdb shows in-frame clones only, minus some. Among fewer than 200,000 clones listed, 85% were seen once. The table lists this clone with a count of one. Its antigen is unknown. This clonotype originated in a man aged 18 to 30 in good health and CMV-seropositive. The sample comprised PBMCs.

The CDR3 loop is CASSAGTSSSYNEQFF. The CDR3 DNA is TGTGCCAGCAGTGCTGGGACTTCCTCTTCTTACAATGAGCAGTTCTTC. This chain links TRBV2 with TRBJ2-1, with D tentatively TRBD2 (6 bases). Germline V lookup: CDR1 SNHLY, CDR2 FYNNEI. This CDR3 spans 16 amino acids. V was trimmed by 4 bases and J by 4 bases, leaving 17 bases between them.